The 14 T cell receptor beta chains listed next were all sequenced from one sample in a study of blood T cell repertoires in COVID-19. The table came from immunoSEQ multiplex PCR; TCRdb's copy has only in-frame clones and leaves some out. Of some 330,000 clones detected, under 90% appear once; the ten largest clones hold about 1.7%. The sequencing input was peripheral blood. The receptor set was obtained from a woman younger than 45 with COVID-19, enrolled during active disease.

The gene calls are TRBV2 and TRBJ2-3; 7 bases agree with TRBD2. CDR1 is SNHLY and CDR2 is FYNNEI in the germline V gene. CDR3 length equals 14 residues. Germline trimming cut 6 bases from V and 5 bases from J; bases unmatched to any gene: 8. The DNA of the CDR3 is TGTGCCAGCAGCCCGGGCCCTAGCGGAGATACGCAGTATTTT. Protein: CASSPGPSGDTQYF.

Concerning this clone: This same CDR3 is encoded by further DNA sequences in the sample. This chain joins TRBV2 and TRBJ1-1, with 9 bases fitting TRBD1. With V trimmed by 7 bases and J by 0 bases, 0 bases remained unmatched. Germline loops: CDR1 SNHLY, CDR2 FYNNEI. The CDR3 has 13 amino acids. The CDR3 DNA follows: TGTGCCAGCAACAGGGGGCTGAACACTGAAGCTTTCTTT. It yields the protein CASNRGLNTEAFF.

J is TRBJ2-7 and V is TRBV30, with TRBD1 matching over 7 bases. V gave up 0 bases and J gave up 3 bases; unmatched junction bases: 5. Germline CDR1 is GTSNPN and CDR2 is SVGIG (reference sequence). The CDR3 totals 14 residues. CDR3 residues: CAWSVGPGGYEQYF. The DNA for the CDR3 is TGTGCCTGGAGTGTAGGTCCAGGGGGCTACGAGCAGTACTTC.

This chain joins TRBV4-1 and TRBJ1-5; 7 bases are a match to TRBD1. V gave up 0 bases and J gave up 2 bases; unmatched junction bases: 4. The length of the CDR3 is 16 residues. CDR1 and CDR2 (germline): MGHRA, YSYEKL. CDR3 in amino acids: CASSQEPRGGNQPQHF. In DNA, the CDR3 is TGCGCCAGCAGCCAAGAGCCCAGGGGGGGCAATCAGCCCCAGCATTTT.

The CDR3 spells CASSQDATGLTGQGYTF. The CDR3 coding sequence is TGTGCCAGCAGCCAAGATGCAACGGGGCTGACAGGGCAAGGCTACACCTTC. The genes are TRBV14 and TRBJ1-2, with TRBD1 matching 7 bases. V lost 0 bases, J lost 8 bases, and 15 bases stayed unmatched. The germline CDR1 and CDR2 sequences are SGHDN and FVKESK. The CDR3 totals 17 residues.

CDR3 coding DNA: TGTGCCATCAGTGGGAACAGGGACCACGAGCAGTACTTC. Translation: CAISGNRDHEQYF. The chain recombines TRBV10-3 with TRBJ2-7, with D possibly matching TRBD1 (6 bases). In germline, CDR1 is ENHRY, CDR2 SYGVKD. V was shortened by 4 bases and J by 5 bases, with 12 bases between the two germline ends. The CDR3 is 13 residues long.

The chain couples TRBV15 to TRBJ1-3, with D uncertain. CDR1 LNHNV and CDR2 YYDKDF come from the germline V gene (reference sequence). V gave up 0 bases and J gave up 1 base, with 7 bases separating them. This CDR3 has 15 residues. The CDR3 reads CATSREGGSGNTIYF. The CDR3 DNA reads TGTGCCACCAGCAGAGAAGGAGGATCTGGAAACACCATATATTTT.

The rearrangement uses TRBV5-1 and TRBJ2-3; D might be TRBD2 (6 bases). The germline V gene encodes CDR1 SGHRS and CDR2 YFSETQ. CDR3 length equals 15 residues. Trimming cost V 0 bases and J 6 bases, with 14 bases left between them. The CDR3 sequence: CASSLAGGTGDTQYF. The CDR3 nucleotides read TGCGCCAGCAGCTTGGCCGGGGGAACTGGGGATACGCAGTATTTT.

There are a few counts of this clone. This chain uses TRBV5-1 with TRBJ1-2, with D perhaps matching TRBD1 (6 bases). V lost 7 bases and J lost 4, with 14 bases in between. The CDR3 consists of 13 residues. The germline V gene has CDR1 SGHRS and CDR2 YFSETQ. The CDR3 protein is CASGSTGIYGYTF. In nucleotides, the CDR3 is TGCGCCAGCGGATCAACAGGGATCTATGGCTACACCTTC.

The chain combines TRBV7-2 with TRBJ1-4; tentative D call: TRBD1 (6 bases). Trimming shortened V by 5 bases and J by 5 bases, and 15 bases separated the two germline ends. Germline CDR1 SGHTA, CDR2 FQGNSA. The CDR3 has 15 amino acids. The CDR3 sequence is CASSPAGQPNEKLFF. DNA of the CDR3: TGTGCCAGCAGCCCAGCCGGACAGCCGAATGAAAAACTGTTTTTT.

The V call is TRBV15, the J call TRBJ1-4; D gene uncertain. The CDR3 sequence is 18 residues long. The germline CDR1 and CDR2 sequences are LNHNV and YYDKDF (reference sequence). V lost 0 bases to trimming and J lost 0 bases, with 14 bases between them. DNA of the CDR3: TGTGCCACCAGCAGAGATCCCCGAAAACTGGCAACTAATGAAAAACTGTTTTTT. Translated, it gives CATSRDPRKLATNEKLFF.

This clone was counted a single time. Here the CDR3 DNA reads TGTGCCTGGAGGGAGGACAGAGTCTATGGCTACACCTTC. Protein product: CAWREDRVYGYTF. The chain is built from TRBV30 and TRBJ1-2; possibly TRBD1 for D (6 bases). This CDR3 spans 13 amino acids. CDR1 GTSNPN and CDR2 SVGIG come from the germline V gene (reference sequence). The V end lost 3 bases, the J end lost 4 bases, and 12 bases lay between the germline ends.

The gene calls are TRBV2 and TRBJ2-1; D is unresolved. Trimming cost V 7 bases and J 5 bases, with 3 bases left between them. This CDR3 region has 10 residues. Germline lookup yields CDR1 SNHLY and CDR2 FYNNEI. The CDR3: CASTDNEQFF. The DNA for the CDR3 is TGTGCCAGCACAGACAATGAGCAGTTCTTC.

The chain recombines TRBV27 with TRBJ1-1, with 7 bases that match TRBD1. The ends lost 6 bases at V and 4 bases at J; junction bases unmatched: 8. This CDR3 contains 14 residues. Germline loops: CDR1 MNHEY, CDR2 SMNVEV (reference sequence). CDR3: CASRSRGQGTEAFF. In DNA form, the CDR3 reads TGTGCCAGCAGATCGAGGGGGCAGGGCACTGAAGCTTTCTTT.